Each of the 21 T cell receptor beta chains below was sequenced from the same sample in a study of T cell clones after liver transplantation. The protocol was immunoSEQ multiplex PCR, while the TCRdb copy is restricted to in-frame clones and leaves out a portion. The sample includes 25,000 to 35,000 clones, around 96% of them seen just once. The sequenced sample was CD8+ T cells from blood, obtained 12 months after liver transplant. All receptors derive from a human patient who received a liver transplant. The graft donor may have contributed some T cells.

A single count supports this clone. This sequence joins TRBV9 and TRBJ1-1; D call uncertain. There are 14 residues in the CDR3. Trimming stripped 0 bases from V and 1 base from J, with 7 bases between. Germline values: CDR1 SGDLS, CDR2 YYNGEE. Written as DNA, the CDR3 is TGTGCCAGCAGCGTAGACGGGGAGAACACTGAAGCTTTCTTT. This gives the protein CASSVDGENTEAFF.

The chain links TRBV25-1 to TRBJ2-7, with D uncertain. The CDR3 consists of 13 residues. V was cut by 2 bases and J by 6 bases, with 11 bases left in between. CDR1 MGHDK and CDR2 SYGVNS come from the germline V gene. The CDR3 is CASSEKFLTEQYF. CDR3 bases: TGTGCCAGCAGTGAAAAGTTCCTCACCGAGCAGTACTTC.

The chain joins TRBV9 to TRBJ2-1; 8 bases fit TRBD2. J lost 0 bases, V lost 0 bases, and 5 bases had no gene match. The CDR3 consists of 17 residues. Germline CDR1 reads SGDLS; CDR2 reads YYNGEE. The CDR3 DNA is TGTGCCAGCAGCGTAGGGGTAGCGGGGTACTCCTACAATGAGCAGTTCTTC. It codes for CASSVGVAGYSYNEQFF.

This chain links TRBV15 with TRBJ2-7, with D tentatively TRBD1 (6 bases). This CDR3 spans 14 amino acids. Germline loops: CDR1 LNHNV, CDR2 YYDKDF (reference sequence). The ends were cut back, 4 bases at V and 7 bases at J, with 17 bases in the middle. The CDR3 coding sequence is TGTGCCACCAGCATGGACAGTTACCAAGGGGAGCAGTACTTC. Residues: CATSMDSYQGEQYF.

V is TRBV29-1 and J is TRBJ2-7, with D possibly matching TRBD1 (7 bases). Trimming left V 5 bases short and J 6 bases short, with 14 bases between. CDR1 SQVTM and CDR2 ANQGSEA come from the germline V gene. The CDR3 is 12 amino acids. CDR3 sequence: CSVSRGAGEQYF. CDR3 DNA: TGCAGCGTTTCCAGGGGGGCGGGCGAGCAGTACTTC.

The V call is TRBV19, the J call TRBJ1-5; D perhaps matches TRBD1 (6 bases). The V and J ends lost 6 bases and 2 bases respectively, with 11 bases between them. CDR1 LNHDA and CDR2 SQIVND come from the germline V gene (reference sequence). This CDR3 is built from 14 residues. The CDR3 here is CASSLQGGNQPQHF. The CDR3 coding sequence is TGTGCCAGTAGCCTACAGGGAGGCAATCAGCCCCAGCATTTT. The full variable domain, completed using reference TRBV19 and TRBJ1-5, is DGGITQSPKYLFRKEGQNVTLSCEQNLNHDAMYWYRQDPGQGLRLIYYSQIVNDFQKGDIAEGYSVSREKKESFPLTVTSAQKNPTAFYLCASSLQGGNQPQHFGDGTRLSIL.

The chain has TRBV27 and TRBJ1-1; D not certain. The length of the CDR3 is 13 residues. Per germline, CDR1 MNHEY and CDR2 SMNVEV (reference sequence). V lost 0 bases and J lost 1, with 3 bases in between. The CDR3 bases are TGTGCCAGCAGTTTATCGGCGAACACTGAAGCTTTCTTT. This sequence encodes CASSLSANTEAFF.

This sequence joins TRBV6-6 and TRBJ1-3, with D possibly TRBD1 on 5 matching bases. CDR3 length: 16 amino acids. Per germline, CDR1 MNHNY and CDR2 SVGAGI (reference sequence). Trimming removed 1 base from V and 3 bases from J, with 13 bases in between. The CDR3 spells CASSYFVGEVGNTIYF. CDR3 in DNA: TGTGCCAGCAGTTACTTCGTAGGGGAGGTTGGAAACACCATATATTTT.

The CDR3: CASSLGTNEQFF. The CDR3 DNA sequence: TGTGCCAGCTCATTAGGAACCAATGAGCAGTTCTTC. The chain is built from TRBV18 and TRBJ2-1; D is unclear. Germline CDR1 reads KGHSH; CDR2 reads LQKENI. This CDR3 region has 12 residues. V lost 5 bases, J lost 6 bases, and 8 bases lay in between.

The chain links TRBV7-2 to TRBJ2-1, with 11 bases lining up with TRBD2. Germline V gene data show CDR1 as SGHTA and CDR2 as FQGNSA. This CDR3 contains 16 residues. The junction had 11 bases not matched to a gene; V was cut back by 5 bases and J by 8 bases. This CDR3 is CASSPYVAGGPYEQFF. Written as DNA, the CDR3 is TGTGCCAGCAGCCCTTACGTAGCGGGAGGGCCCTATGAGCAGTTCTTC.

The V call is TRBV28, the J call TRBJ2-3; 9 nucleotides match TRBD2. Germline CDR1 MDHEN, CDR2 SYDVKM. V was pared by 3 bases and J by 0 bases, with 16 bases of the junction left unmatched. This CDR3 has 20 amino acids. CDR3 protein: CASSLSRSGRWEGSTDTQYF. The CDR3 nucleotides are TGTGCCAGCAGTTTGTCACGTAGCGGGAGATGGGAGGGGAGCACAGATACGCAGTATTTT.

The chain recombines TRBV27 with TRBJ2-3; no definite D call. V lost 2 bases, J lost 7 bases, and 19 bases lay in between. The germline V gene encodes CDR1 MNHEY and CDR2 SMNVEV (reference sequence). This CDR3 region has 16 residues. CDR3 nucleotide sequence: TGTGCCAGCAGTTTAGAGAGCGAGACCTCGGTGTATACGCAGTATTTT. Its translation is CASSLESETSVYTQYF.

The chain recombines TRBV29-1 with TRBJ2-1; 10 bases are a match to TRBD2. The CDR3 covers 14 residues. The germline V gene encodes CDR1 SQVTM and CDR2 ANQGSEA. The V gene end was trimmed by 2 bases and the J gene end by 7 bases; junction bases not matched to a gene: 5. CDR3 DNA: TGCAGCGTTGAACGACTAGCGGGCCTGAATGAGCAGTTCTTC. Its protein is CSVERLAGLNEQFF.

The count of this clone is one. CDR3 protein: CASSGDRDRPEAFF. The CDR3 region has the DNA TGTGCCAGCAGCGGGGACAGGGATAGGCCTGAAGCTTTCTTT. The chain has TRBV9 and TRBJ1-1; 9 bases are shared with TRBD1. Germline-derived CDR1 and CDR2 are SGDLS and YYNGEE. CDR3 length: 14 residues. With 3 bases clipped from V and 6 bases from J, the junction kept 6 bases outside the gene matches.

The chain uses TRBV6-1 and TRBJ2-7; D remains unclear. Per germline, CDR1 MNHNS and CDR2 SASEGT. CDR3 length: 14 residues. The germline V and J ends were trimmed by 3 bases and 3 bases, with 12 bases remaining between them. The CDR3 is CASSDFIAVYEQYF. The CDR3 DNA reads TGTGCCAGCAGTGATTTTATTGCAGTCTACGAGCAGTACTTC.

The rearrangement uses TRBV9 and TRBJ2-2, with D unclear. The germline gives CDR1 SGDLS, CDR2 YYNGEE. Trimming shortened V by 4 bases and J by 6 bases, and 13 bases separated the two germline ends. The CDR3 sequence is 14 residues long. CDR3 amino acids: CASSIGAGAGELFF. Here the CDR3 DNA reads TGTGCCAGCAGCATAGGAGCAGGCGCCGGGGAGCTGTTTTTT. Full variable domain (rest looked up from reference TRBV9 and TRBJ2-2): DSGVTQTPKHLITATGQRVTLRCSPRSGDLSVYWYQQSLDQGLQFLIQYYNGEERAKGNILERFSAQQFPDLHSELNLSSLELGDSALYFCASSIGAGAGELFFGEGSRLTVL.

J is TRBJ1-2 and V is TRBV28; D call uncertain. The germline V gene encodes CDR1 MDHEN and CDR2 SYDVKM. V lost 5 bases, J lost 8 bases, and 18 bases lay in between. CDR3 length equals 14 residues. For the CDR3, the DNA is TGTGCCAGCAGTACTCGGGCCTTCGGCCGGGGCTACACCTTC. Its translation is CASSTRAFGRGYTF.

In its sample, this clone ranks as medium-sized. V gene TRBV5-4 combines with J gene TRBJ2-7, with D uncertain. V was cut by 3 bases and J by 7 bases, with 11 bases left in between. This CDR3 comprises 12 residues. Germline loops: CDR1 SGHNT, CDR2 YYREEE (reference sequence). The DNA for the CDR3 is TGTGCCAGCAGCTCTCAGTATGGGGAGCAGTACTTC. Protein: CASSSQYGEQYF.

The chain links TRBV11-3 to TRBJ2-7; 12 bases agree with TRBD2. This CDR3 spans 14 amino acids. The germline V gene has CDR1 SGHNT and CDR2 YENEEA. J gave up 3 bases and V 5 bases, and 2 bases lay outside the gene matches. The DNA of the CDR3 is TGTGCCAGCAGCGGACTAGCGGGATTCTACGAGCAGTACTTC. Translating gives CASSGLAGFYEQYF.

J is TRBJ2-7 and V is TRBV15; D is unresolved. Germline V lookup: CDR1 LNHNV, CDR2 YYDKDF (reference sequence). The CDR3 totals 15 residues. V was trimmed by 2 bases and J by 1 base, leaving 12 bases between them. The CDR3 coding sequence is TGTGCCACCAGCAGATTTCCGGACGGGTCCTACGAGCAGTACTTC. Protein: CATSRFPDGSYEQYF.

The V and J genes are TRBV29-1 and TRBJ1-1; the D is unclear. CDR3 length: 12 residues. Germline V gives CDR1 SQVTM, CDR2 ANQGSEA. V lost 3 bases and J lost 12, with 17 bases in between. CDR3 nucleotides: TGCAGCGTTGAGTCCGAGGTCCCGACGCCTTTCTTT. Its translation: CSVESEVPTPFF. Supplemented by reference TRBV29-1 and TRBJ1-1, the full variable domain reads SAVISQKPSRDICQRGTSLTIQCQVDSQVTMMFWYRQQPGQSLTLIATANQGSEATYESGFVIDKFPISRPNLTFSTLTVSNMSPEDSSIYLCSVESEVPTPFFGQGTRLTVV.